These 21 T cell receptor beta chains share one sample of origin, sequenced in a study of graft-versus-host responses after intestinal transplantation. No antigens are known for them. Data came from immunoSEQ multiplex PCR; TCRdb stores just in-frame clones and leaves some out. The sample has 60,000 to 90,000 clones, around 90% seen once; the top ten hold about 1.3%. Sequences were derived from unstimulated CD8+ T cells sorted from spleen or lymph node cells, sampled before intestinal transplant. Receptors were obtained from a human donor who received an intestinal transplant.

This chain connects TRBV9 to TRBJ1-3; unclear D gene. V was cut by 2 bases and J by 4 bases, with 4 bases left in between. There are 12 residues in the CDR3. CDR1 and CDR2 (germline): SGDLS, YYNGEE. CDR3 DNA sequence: TGTGCCAGCAGCGTCGGGGGAAACACCATATATTTT. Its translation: CASSVGGNTIYF.

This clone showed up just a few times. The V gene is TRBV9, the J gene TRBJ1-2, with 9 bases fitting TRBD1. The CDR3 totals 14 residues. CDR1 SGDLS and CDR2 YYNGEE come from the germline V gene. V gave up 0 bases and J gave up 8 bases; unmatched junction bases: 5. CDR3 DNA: TGTGCCAGCAGCGTAGAGGGGACAGGGTGGGGCTACACCTTC. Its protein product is CASSVEGTGWGYTF.

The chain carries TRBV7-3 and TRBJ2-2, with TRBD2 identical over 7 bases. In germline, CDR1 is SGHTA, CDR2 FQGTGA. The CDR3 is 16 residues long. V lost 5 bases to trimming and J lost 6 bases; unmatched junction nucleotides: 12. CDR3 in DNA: TGTGCCAGCAGCCTCACCCCGGGGGGAGATGCCGGGGAGCTGTTTTTT. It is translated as CASSLTPGGDAGELFF.

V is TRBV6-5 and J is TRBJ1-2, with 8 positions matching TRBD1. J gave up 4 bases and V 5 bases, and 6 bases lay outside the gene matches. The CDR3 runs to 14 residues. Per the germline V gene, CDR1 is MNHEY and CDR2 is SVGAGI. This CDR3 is CASSPRTGSYGYTF. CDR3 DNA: TGTGCCAGCAGTCCACGGACAGGGAGCTATGGCTACACCTTC.

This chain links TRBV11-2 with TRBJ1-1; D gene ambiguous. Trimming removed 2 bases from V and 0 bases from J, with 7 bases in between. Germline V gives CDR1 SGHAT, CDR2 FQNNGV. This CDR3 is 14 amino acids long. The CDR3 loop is CASSLTQVNTEAFF. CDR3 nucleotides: TGTGCCAGCAGCTTAACACAAGTGAACACTGAAGCTTTCTTT.

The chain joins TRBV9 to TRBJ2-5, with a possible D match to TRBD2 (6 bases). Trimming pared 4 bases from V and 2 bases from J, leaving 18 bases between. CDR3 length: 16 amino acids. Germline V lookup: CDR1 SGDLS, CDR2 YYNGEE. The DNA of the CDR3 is TGTGCCAGCAGCTCGCAAACCGGGGGAAAGCAAGAGACCCAGTACTTC. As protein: CASSSQTGGKQETQYF.

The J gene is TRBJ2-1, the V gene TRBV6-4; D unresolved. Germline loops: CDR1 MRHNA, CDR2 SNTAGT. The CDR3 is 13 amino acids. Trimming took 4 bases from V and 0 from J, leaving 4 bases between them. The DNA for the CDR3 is TGTGCCAGCAGTGCGGGCTCCTACAATGAGCAGTTCTTC. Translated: CASSAGSYNEQFF.

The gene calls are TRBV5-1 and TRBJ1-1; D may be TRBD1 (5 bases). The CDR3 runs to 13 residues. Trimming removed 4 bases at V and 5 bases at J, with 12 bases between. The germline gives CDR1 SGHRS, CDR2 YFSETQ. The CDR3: CASSAGGGTEAFF. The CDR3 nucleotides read TGCGCCAGCAGCGCCGGGGGGGGGACTGAAGCTTTCTTT.

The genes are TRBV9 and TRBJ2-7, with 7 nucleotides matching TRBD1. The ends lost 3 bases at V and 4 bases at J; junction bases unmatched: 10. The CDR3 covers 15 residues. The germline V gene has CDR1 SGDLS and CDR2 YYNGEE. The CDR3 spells CASSASGTDGYEQYF. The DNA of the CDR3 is TGTGCCAGCAGCGCGTCCGGGACAGACGGTTACGAGCAGTACTTC.

The CDR3 loop is CASSAKRTGLTGELFF. For the CDR3, the DNA is TGCGCCAGCAGCGCTAAACGGACAGGGCTCACCGGGGAGCTGTTTTTT. This chain joins TRBV5-1 and TRBJ2-2; TRBD1 matches 8 bases. The V gene's germline CDR1 is SGHRS and CDR2 YFSETQ. J was trimmed by 4 bases and V by 4 bases; bases with no gene match: 9. This CDR3 is 16 amino acids long.

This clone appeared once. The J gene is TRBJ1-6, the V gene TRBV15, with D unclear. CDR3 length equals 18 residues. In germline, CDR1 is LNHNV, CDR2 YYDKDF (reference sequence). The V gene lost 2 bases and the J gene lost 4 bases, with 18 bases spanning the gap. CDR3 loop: CATSRPEAKSPYNSPLHF. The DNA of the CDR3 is TGTGCCACCAGCAGACCCGAGGCGAAGTCCCCTTATAATTCACCCCTCCACTTT.

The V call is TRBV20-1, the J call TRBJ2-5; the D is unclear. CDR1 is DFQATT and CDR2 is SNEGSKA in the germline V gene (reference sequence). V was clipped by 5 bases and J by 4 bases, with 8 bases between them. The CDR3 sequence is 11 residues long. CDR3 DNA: TGCAGTGCTTGGCGGAGAGAGACCCAGTACTTC. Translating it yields CSAWRRETQYF.

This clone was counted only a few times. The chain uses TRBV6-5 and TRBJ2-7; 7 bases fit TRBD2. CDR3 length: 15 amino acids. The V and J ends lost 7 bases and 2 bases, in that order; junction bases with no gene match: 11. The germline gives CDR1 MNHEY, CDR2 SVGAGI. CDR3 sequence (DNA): TGTGCCAGCACCACTCCCGGGGGGACCCCCTACGAGCAGTACTTC. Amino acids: CASTTPGGTPYEQYF.

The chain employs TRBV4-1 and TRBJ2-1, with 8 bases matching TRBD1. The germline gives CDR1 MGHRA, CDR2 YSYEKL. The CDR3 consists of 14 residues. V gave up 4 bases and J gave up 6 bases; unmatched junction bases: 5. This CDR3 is CASSLRTGGNEQFF. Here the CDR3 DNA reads TGCGCCAGCAGCCTACGCACAGGGGGCAATGAGCAGTTCTTC.

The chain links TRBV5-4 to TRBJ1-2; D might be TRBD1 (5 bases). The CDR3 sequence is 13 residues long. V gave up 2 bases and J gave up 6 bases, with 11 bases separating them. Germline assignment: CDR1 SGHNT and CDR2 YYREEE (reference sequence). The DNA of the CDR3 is TGTGCCAGCAGCTTTGGGGGAGGCGATGGCTACACCTTC. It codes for CASSFGGGDGYTF.

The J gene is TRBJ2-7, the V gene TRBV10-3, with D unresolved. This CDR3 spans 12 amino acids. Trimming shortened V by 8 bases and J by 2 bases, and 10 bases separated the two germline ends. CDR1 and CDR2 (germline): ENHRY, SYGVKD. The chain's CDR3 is CAIESGAYEQYF. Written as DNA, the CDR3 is TGTGCCATCGAGTCGGGTGCCTACGAGCAGTACTTC.

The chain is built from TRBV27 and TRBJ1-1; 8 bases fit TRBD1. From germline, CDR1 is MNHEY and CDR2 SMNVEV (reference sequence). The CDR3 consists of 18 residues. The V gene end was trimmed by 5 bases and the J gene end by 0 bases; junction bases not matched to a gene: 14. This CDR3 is CASSQDPRTGLLNTEAFF. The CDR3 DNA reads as TGTGCCAGCAGTCAAGACCCGAGGACAGGGCTCCTGAACACTGAAGCTTTCTTT.

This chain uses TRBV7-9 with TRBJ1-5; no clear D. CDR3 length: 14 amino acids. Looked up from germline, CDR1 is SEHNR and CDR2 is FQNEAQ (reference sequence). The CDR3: CATSDPPSNQPQHF. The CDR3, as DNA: TGTGCGACTTCCGACCCCCCGAGCAATCAGCCCCAGCATTTT.

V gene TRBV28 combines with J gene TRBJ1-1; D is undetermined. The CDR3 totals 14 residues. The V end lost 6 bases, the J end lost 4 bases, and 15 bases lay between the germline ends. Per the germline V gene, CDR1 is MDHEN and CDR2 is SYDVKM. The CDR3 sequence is CASSSGPAVTEAFF. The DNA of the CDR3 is TGTGCCAGCAGCTCGGGTCCGGCTGTCACTGAAGCTTTCTTT.

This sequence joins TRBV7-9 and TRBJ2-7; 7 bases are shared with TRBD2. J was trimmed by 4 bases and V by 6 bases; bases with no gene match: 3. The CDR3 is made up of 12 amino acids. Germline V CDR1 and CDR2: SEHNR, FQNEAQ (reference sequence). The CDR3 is CASRLGGYEQYF. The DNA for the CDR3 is TGTGCCAGCAGACTCGGGGGGTACGAGCAGTACTTC.

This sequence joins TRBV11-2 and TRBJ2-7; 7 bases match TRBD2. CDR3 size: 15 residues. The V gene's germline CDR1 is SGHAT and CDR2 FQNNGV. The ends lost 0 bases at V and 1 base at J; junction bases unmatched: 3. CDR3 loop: CASSLDRGGSYEQYF. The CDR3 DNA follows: TGTGCCAGCAGCTTAGATCGGGGAGGGTCCTACGAGCAGTACTTC.